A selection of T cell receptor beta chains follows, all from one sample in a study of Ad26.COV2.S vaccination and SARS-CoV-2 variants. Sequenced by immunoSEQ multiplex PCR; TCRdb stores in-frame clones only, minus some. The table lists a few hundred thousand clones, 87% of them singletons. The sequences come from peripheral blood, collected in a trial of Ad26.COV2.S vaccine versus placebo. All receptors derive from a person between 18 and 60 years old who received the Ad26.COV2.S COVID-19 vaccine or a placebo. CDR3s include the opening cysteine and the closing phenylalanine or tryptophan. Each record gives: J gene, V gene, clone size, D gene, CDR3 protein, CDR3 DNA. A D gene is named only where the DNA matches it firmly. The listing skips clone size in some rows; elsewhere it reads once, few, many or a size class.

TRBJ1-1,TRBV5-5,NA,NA,CASIPWGKNTEAFF,TGTGCCAGCATCCCTTGGGGAAAGAACACTGAAGCTTTCTTT
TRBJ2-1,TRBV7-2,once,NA,CASSLGLYSSYNEQFF,TGTGCCAGCAGCTTGGGACTGTACAGCTCCTACAATGAGCAGTTCTTC
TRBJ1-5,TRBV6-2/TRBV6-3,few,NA,CASSYDQVSEAYSNQPQHF,TGTGCCAGCAGTTACGATCAAGTTTCTGAGGCGTATAGCAATCAGCCCCAGCATTTT
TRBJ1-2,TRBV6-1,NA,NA,CASSELRGGVYGYTF,TGTGCCAGCAGTGAACTACGGGGGGGAGTCTATGGCTACACCTTC
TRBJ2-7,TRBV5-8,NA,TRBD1,CASCLSGGRSYEQYF,TGTGCCAGCTGCTTGTCAGGGGGCCGGTCGTACGAGCAGTACTTC
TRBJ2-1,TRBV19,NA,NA,CASSIDPAGYRAFPNEQFF,TGTGCCAGTAGTATAGATCCTGCCGGTTACAGGGCTTTCCCTAATGAGCAGTTCTTC
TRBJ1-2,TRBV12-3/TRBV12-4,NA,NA,CASRQTANYGYTF,TGTGCCAGCAGACAAACAGCTAACTATGGCTACACCTTC
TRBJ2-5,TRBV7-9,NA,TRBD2,CASSSIAGEQETQYF,TGTGCCAGCAGCTCAATAGCGGGGGAACAAGAGACCCAGTACTTC
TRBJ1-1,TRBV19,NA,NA,CASSIHSGRVAEAFF,TGTGCCAGTAGTATTCACTCAGGGAGGGTGGCTGAAGCTTTCTTT
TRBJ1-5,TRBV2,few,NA,CASRQGHNQPQHF,TGTGCCAGCAGGCAGGGCCATAATCAGCCCCAGCATTTT
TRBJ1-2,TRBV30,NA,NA,CAFLGGALNYGYTF,TGTGCCTTCCTCGGGGGGGCCCTTAACTATGGCTACACCTTC
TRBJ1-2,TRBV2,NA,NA,CASSGGHLTYGYTF,TGTGCCAGCAGTGGGGGACATCTAACCTATGGCTACACCTTC
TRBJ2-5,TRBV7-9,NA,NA,CASSLAGTSQETQYF,TGTGCCAGCAGCTTAGCCGGCACTAGTCAAGAGACCCAGTACTTC